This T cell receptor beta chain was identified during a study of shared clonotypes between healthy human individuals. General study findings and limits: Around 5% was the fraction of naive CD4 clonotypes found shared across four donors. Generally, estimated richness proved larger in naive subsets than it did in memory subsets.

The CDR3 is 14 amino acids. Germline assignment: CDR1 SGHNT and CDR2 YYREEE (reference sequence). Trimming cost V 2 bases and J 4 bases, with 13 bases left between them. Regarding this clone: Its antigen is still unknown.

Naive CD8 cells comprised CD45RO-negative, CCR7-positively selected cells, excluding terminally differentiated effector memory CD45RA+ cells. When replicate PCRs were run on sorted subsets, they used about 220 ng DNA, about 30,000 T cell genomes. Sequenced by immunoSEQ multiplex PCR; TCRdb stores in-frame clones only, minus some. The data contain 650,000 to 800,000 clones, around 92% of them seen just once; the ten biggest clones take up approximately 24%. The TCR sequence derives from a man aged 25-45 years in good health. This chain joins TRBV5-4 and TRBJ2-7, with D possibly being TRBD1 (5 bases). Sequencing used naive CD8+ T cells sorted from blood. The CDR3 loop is CASSLGHDLYEQYF. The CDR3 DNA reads TGTGCCAGCAGCTTAGGACACGATCTTTACGAGCAGTACTTC.